Sequencing of this TCR beta chain was carried out in a study of molecular identifiers for immune sequencing clone quantification. Study outcomes and limitations: Underestimation of highly expanded clone sizes could arise where identical TCR molecules share a barcode.

Germline V gene sequence: CDR1 DFQATT, CDR2 SNEGSKA (reference sequence). The CDR3 has 18 amino acids. One entry per CDR3 protein, called by TCRdb with MiXCR from the PCR reads. The sample shows approximately 670,000 distinct CDR3 sequences, just under 20% of them seen only once. Details on this clonotype: What it binds is unknown. The junction shows a germline mismatch at one end, possibly a read error.

This clonotype was obtained from a human donor in good health. Some libraries in this study had Jurkat cell RNA spiked in. The material sequenced was naive CD8+ T cells from blood, with Jurkat cell RNA spiked in. Sample subset: FACS-sorted CD8+CD4-CCR7+CD45RA+ naive T cells. The chain employs TRBV20-1 and TRBJ2-3; the match to TRBD2 covers 12 bases. CDR3: CSATDITSGRRDPDTRYF. The CDR3 DNA follows: TGCAGTGCAACCGACATTACTAGCGGGAGGCGTGACCCAGATACGCGGTATTTT.